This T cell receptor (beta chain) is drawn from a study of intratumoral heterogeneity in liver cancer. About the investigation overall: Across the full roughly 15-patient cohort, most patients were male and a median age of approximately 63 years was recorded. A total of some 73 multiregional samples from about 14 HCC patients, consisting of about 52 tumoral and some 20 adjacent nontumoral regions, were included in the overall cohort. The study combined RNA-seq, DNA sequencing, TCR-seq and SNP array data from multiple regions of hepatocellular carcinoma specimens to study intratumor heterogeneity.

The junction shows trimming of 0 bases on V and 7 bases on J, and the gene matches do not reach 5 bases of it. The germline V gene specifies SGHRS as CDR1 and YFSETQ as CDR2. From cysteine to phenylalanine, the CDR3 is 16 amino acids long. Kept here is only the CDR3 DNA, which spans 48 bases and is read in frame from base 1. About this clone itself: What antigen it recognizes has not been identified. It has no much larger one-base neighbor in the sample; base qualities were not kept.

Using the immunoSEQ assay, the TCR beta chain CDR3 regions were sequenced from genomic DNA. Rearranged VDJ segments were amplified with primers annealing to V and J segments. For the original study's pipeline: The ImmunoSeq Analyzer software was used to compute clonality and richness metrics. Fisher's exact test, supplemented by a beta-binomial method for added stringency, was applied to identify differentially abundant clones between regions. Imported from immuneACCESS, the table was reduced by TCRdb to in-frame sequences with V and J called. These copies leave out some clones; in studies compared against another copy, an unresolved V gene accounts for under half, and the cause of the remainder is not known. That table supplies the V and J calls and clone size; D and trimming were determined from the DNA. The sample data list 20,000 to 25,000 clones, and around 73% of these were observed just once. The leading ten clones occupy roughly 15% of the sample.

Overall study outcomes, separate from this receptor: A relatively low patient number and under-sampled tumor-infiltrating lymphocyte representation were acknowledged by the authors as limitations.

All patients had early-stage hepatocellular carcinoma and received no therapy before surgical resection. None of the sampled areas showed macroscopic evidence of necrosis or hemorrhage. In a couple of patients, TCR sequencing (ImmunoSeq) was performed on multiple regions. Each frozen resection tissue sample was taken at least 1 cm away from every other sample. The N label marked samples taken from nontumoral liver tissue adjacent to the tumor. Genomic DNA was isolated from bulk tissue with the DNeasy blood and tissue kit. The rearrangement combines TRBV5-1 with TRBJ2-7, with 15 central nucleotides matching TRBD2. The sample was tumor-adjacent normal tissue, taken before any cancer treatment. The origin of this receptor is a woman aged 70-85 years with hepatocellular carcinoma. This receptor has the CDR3 CASSLGRTSGRGEQYF. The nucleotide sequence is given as TGCGCCAGCAGCTTGGGCAGGACTAGCGGGAGGGGAGAGCAGTACTTC.